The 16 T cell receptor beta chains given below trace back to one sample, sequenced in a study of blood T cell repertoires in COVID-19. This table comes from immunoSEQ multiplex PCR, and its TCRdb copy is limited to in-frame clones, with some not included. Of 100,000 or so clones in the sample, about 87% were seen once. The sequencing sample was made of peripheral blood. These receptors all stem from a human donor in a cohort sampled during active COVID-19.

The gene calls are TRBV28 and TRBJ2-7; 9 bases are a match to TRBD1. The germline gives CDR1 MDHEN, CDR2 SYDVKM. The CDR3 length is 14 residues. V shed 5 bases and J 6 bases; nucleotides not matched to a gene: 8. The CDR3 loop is CASSLYRGPVEQYF. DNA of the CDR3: TGTGCCAGCAGTCTCTACAGGGGGCCGGTCGAGCAGTACTTC.

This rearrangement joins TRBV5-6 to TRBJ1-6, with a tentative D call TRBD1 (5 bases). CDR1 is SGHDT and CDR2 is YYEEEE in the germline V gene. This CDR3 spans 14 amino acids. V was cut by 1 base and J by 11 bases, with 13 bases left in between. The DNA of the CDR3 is TGTGCCAGCAGCTTGAGGCAGGGTAAAGCACCCCTCCACTTT. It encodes CASSLRQGKAPLHF.

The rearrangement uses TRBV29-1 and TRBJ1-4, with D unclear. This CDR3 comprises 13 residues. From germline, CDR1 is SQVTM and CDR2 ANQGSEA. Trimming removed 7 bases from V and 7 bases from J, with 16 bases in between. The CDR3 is CSASLGVGEKLFF. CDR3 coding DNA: TGCAGCGCCTCCCTCGGGGTCGGTGAAAAACTGTTTTTT. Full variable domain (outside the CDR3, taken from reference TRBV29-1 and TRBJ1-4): SAVISQKPSRDICQRGTSLTIQCQVDSQVTMMFWYRQQPGQSLTLIATANQGSEATYESGFVIDKFPISRPNLTFSTLTVSNMSPEDSSIYLCSASLGVGEKLFFGSGTQLSVL.

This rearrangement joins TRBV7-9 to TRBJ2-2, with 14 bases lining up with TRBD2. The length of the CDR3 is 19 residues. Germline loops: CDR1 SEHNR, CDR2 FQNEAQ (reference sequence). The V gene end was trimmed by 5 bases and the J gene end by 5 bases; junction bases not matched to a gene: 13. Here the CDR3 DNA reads TGTGCCAGCAGCCACCCGGGACTAGCGGGAGTCTGGGGGACCGGGGAGCTGTTTTTT. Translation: CASSHPGLAGVWGTGELFF.

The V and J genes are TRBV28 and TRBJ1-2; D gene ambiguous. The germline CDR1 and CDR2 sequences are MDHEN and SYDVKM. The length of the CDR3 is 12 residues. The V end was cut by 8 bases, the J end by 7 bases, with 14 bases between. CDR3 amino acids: CASLVVAVGYTF. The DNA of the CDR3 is TGTGCCAGCCTTGTCGTCGCGGTTGGCTACACCTTC.

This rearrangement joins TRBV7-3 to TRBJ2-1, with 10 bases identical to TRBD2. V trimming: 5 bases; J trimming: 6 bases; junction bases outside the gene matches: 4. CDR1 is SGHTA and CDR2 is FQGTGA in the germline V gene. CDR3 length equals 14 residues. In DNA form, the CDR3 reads TGTGCCAGCAGCGAAAGCGGGGGGGGCAATGAGCAGTTCTTC. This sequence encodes CASSESGGGNEQFF.

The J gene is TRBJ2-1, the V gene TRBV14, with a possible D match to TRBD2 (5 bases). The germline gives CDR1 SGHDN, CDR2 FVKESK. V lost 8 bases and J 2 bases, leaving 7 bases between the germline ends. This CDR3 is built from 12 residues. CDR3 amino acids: CASGRTYNEQFF. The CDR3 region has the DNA TGTGCCAGCGGGAGAACCTACAATGAGCAGTTCTTC.

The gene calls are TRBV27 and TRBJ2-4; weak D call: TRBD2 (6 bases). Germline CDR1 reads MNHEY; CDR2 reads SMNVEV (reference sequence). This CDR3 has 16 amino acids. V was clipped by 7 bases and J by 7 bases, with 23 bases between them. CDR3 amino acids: CASTLSGTGEGNIQYF. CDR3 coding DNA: TGTGCCAGCACCCTCTCCGGGACGGGAGAGGGGAACATTCAGTACTTC.

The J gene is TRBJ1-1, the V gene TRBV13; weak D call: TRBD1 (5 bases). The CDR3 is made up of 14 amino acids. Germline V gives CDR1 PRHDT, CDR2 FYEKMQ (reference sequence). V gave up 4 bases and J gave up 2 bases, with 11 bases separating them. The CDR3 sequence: CASSSFGGNTEAFF. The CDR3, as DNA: TGTGCCAGCAGCTCCTTCGGGGGAAACACTGAAGCTTTCTTT.

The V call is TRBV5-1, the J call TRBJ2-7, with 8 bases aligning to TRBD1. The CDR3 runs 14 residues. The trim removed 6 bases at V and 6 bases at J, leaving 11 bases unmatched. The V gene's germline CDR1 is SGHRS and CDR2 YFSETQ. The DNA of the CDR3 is TGCGCCAGCACTGCGTCCGGGACAGGAACCGAGCAGTACTTC. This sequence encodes CASTASGTGTEQYF. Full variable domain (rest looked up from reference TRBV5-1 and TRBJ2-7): KAGVTQTPRYLIKTRGQQVTLSCSPISGHRSVSWYQQTPGQGLQFLFEYFSETQRNKGNFPGRFSGRQFSNSRSEMNVSTLELGDSALYLCASTASGTGTEQYFGPGTRLTVT.

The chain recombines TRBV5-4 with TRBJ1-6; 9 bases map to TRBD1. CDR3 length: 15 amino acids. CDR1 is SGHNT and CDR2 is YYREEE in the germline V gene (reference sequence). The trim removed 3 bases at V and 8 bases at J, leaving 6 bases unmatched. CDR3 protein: CASSSTRTGDSPLHF. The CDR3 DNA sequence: TGTGCCAGCAGCTCTACCAGGACAGGGGATTCACCCCTCCACTTT.

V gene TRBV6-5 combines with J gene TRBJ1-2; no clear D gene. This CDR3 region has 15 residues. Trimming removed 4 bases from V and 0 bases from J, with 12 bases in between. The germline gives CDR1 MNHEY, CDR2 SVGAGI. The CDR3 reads CASSSLRGANYGYTF. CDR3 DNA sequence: TGTGCCAGCAGTTCATTACGAGGAGCTAACTATGGCTACACCTTC.

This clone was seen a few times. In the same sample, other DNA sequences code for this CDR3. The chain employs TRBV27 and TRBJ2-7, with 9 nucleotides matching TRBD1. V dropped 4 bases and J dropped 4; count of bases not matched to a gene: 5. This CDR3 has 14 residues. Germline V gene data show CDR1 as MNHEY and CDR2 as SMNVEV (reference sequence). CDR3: CASSSGTGLYEQYF. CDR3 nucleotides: TGTGCCAGCAGTTCCGGGACAGGGTTATACGAGCAGTACTTC.

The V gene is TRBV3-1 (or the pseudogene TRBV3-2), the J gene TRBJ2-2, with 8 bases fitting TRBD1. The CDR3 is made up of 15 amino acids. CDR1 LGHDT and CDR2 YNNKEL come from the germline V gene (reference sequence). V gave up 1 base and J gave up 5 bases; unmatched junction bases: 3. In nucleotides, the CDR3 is TGTGCCAGCAGCCAAGCAGGGGGCATAACCGGGGAGCTGTTTTTT. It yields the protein CASSQAGGITGELFF.

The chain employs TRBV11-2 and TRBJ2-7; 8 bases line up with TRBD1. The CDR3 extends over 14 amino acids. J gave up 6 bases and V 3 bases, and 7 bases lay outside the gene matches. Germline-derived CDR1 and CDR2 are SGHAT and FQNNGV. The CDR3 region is CASSFGTGIGEQYF. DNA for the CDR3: TGTGCCAGCAGCTTCGGGACAGGTATCGGCGAGCAGTACTTC.

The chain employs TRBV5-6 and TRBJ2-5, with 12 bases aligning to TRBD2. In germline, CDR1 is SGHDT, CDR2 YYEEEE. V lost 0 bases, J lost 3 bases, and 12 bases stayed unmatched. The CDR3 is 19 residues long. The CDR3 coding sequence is TGTGCCAGCAGCTTGGTACTAGCGGGAGGAAAGGCTAGGGAAGAGACCCAGTACTTC. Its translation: CASSLVLAGGKAREETQYF.